This TCR beta chain was obtained from a study of T-cell reconstitution after alpha-beta-depleted transplantation in children (dated by TCRdb to 2015 to 2016). Study-wide context: Using TCR repertoire profiling, the study followed T-cell immune reconstitution in a quantitative way in children after TCRalphabeta/CD19-depleted allogeneic hematopoietic cell transplantation.

The library was built by means of PCR. TCRdb names Illumina HiSeq 2500 as the instrument used. Molecular barcoding was employed in the preparation of TCR libraries, with unique molecular identifiers being used to normalize TCRbeta repertoire quantification. TCRdb reprocessed the public reads (quality trimming at Q25 with fastp, clone calling with MiXCR) and kept in-frame beta chains. One record per CDR3 amino acid sequence lists the most common genes and DNA. For this sample there are about 360,000 distinct CDR3 sequences; 13% appear just once. 3.5% to 4.5% of the sample goes to the ten largest clones. The CDR3 runs 14 residues from the cysteine to the phenylalanine. Kept here is only the CDR3 DNA, which spans 42 bases and is read in frame from base 1. A distance of 14 bases separates the germline ends of V and J, which lose 0 bases and 7 bases respectively. CDR1 and CDR2 are drawn from the germline V gene: SGHRS, YFSETQ.

This clonotype showed up many times. Its recognized antigen is unknown. Base qualities were left out, and no much larger clone turns up one base away. The sequencing used PBMCs, collected from the stem cell graft. This receptor was obtained from a human donor who donated a stem cell graft to a child with Fanconi anemia. The chain is made from TRBV5-1 and TRBJ2-7; the D gene cannot be resolved beyond TRBD1 or TRBD2, each matching 5 bases. The sequence in DNA is TGCGCCAGCAGCTTGGCCGTGGGACGTCGAGAGCAGTACTTC. Its protein is CASSLAVGRREQYF.